A single sample gave rise to the 2 T cell receptor beta chains below, sequenced in a study of blood T cell repertoires in COVID-19. Assay: immunoSEQ multiplex PCR; the TCRdb copy retains only in-frame clones and omits some. The table shows 280,000 or so clones, with about 91% occurring only once. Specimen: peripheral blood. These receptors originate from a woman between 55 and 75 years old with acute or convalescent COVID-19.

This chain links TRBV27 with TRBJ2-4, with 10 positions matching TRBD2. This CDR3 comprises 17 residues. In germline, CDR1 is MNHEY, CDR2 SMNVEV (reference sequence). V was clipped by 0 bases and J by 1 base; unmatched bases: 3. CDR3 DNA: TGTGCCAGCAGTTTATCGCTAGCGGGGGAGGCCAAAAACATTCAGTACTTC. As protein: CASSLSLAGEAKNIQYF.

This clone was detected a few times. The rearrangement uses TRBV18 and TRBJ1-6; D is perhaps TRBD1 (5 bases). The germline gives CDR1 KGHSH, CDR2 LQKENI. The V end was cut by 4 bases, the J end by 7 bases, with 14 bases between. CDR3 length: 15 amino acids. CDR3 in DNA: TGTGCCAGCTCACAATCGGCAGGGAGGAATTCACCCCTCCACTTT. Its protein is CASSQSAGRNSPLHF.